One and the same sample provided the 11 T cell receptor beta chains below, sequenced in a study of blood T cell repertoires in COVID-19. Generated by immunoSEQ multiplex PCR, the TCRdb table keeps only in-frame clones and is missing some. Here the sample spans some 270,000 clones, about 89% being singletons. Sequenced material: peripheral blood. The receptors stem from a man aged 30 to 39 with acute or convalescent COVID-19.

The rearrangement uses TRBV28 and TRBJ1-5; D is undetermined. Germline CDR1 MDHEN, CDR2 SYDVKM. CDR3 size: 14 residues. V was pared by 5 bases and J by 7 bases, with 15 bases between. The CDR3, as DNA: TGTGCCAGCAGTCCCCTAGTTCGGAGGCAGCCCCAGCATTTT. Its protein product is CASSPLVRRQPQHF.

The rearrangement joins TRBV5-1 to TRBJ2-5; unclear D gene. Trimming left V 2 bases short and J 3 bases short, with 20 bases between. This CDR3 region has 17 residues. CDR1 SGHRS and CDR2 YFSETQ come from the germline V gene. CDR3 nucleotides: TGCGCCAGCAGCTTCATACCGGGTTTACTGTCGAAAGAGACCCAGTACTTC. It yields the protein CASSFIPGLLSKETQYF.

CDR3 DNA sequence: TGTGCCTGGAGTGTAGGGACTAGCGGGGGAGGTACGCAGTATTTT. This gives the protein CAWSVGTSGGGTQYF. The chain links TRBV30 to TRBJ2-3; TRBD2 agrees at 14 bases. The CDR3 contains 15 residues. Germline lookup yields CDR1 GTSNPN and CDR2 SVGIG (reference sequence). J was trimmed by 8 bases and V by 0 bases; bases with no gene match: 4.

CDR3 in amino acids: CASSSQTGISTDTQYF. The CDR3 nucleotides are TGTGCCAGCAGCTCTCAGACAGGGATAAGCACAGATACGCAGTATTTT. The chain recombines TRBV7-9 with TRBJ2-3; 7 positions agree with TRBD1. V dropped 4 bases and J dropped 0; count of bases not matched to a gene: 7. The length of the CDR3 is 16 residues. In germline, CDR1 is SEHNR, CDR2 FQNEAQ (reference sequence).

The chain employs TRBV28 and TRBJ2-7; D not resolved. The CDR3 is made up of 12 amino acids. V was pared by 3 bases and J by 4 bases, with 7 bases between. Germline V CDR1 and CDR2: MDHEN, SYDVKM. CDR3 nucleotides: TGTGCCAGCAGTTTGCGAGATTACGAGCAGTACTTC. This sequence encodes CASSLRDYEQYF.

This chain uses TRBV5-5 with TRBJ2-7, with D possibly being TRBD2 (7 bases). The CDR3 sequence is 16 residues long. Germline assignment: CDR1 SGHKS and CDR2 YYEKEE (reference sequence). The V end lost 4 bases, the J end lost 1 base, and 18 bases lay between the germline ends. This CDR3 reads CASSLGRGATSYEQYF. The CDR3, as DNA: TGTGCCAGCAGCCTAGGACGGGGGGCTACTTCCTACGAGCAGTACTTC.

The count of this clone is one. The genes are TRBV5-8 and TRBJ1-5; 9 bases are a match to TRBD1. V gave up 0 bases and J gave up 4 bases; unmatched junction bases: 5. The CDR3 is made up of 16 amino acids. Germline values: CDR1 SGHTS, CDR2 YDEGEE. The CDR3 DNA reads TGTGCCAGCAGCTTGGCCAGGGGACAGGGAAATCAGCCCCAGCATTTT. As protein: CASSLARGQGNQPQHF.

The CDR3 coding sequence is TGTGCCAGCAGCTTGTCACCAGCGGGGCCATTCACAGATACGCAGTATTTT. It is translated as CASSLSPAGPFTDTQYF. The chain couples TRBV5-6 to TRBJ2-3; 7 bases are a match to TRBD2. The CDR3 totals 17 residues. The V and J ends lost 1 base and 2 bases, in that order; junction bases with no gene match: 10. Germline values: CDR1 SGHDT, CDR2 YYEEEE.

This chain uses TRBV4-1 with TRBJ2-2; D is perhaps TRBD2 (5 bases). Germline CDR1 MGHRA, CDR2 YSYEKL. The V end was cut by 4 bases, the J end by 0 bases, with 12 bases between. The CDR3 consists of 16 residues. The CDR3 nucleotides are TGCGCCAGCAGCCCTAATCCGGGATCGAACACCGGGGAGCTGTTTTTT. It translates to CASSPNPGSNTGELFF.

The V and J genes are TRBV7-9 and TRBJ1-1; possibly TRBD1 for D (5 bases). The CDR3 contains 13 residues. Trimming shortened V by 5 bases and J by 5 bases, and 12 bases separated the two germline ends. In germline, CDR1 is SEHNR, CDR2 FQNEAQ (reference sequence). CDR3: CASSPGGITEAFF. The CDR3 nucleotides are TGTGCCAGCAGCCCCGGGGGGATAACTGAAGCTTTCTTT.

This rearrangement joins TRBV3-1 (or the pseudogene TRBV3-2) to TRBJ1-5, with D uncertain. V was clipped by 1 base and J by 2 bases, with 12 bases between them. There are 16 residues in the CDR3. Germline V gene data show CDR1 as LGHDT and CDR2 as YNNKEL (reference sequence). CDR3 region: CASSQAPLGGNQPQHF. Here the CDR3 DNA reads TGTGCCAGCAGCCAAGCTCCCCTCGGAGGCAATCAGCCCCAGCATTTT.